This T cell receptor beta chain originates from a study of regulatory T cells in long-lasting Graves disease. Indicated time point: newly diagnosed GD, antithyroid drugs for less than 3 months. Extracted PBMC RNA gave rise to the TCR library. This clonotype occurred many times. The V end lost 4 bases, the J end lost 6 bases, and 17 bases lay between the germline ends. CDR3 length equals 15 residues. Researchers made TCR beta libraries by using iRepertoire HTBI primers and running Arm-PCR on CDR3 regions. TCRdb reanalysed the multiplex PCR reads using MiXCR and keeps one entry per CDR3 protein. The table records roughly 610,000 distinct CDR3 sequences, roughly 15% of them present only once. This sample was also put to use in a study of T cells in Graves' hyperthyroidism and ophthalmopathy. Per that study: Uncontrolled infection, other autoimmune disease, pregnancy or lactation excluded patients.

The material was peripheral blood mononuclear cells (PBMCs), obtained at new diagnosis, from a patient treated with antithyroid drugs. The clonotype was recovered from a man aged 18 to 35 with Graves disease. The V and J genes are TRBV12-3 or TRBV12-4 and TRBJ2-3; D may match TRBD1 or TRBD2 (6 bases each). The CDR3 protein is CASSYLGGSRDTQYF. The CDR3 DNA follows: TGTGCCAGCAGTTACCTCGGGGGCTCCCGCGATACGCAGTATTTT.